The 4 T cell receptor beta chains listed next were all sequenced from one sample in a study of T cells in Graves' hyperthyroidism and ophthalmopathy. TCR beta CDR3 region amplification was performed from RNA transcripts. When the TCR CDR3 underwent first-round RT-PCR, the HTBI primer set was used. One entry per CDR3 protein, called by TCRdb with MiXCR from the multiplex PCR reads. The table has roughly 200,000 distinct CDR3 sequences, about 16% seen once. The sequencing sample was made of blood. These receptors all stem from a man in his forties with Graves' hyperthyroidism.

This clonotype was recorded a few times. The CDR3 is CASSLWGAGRAFF. In nucleotides, the CDR3 is TGTGCCAGCAGCTTGTGGGGGGCAGGGAGAGCTTTCTTT. This chain uses TRBV5-4 with TRBJ1-1, with D possibly TRBD1 on 6 matching bases. Germline V gives CDR1 SGHNT, CDR2 YYREEE (reference sequence). The V end lost 1 base, the J end lost 10 bases, and 14 bases lay between the germline ends. This CDR3 spans 13 amino acids.

This clonotype has a count of ten or more. The V and J genes are TRBV19 and TRBJ1-1; no clear D. The V gene's germline CDR1 is LNHDA and CDR2 SQIVND (reference sequence). V lost 4 bases to trimming and J lost 3 bases, with 12 bases between them. The CDR3 extends over 14 amino acids. In DNA form, the CDR3 reads TGTGCCAGTAGTACCCGGACGGCCGACACTGAAGCTTTCTTT. Translating gives CASSTRTADTEAFF.

This chain uses TRBV9 with TRBJ2-7; 7 bases agree with TRBD1. The CDR3 extends over 13 amino acids. J was trimmed by 6 bases and V by 4 bases; bases with no gene match: 7. Germline values: CDR1 SGDLS, CDR2 YYNGEE. The CDR3: CASSPRQGTEQYF. The CDR3 coding sequence is TGTGCCAGCAGCCCTCGACAGGGAACCGAGCAGTACTTC.

V and J are TRBV28 and TRBJ1-1; the match to TRBD1 covers 12 bases. Trimming cost V 5 bases and J 1 base; bases outside gene matches: 11. Germline CDR1 is MDHEN and CDR2 is SYDVKM. This CDR3 region has 18 residues. For the CDR3, the DNA is TGTGCCAGCAGTCTCTCCGGGACAGGGGGCGCCGGGAACACTGAAGCTTTCTTT. Its translation is CASSLSGTGGAGNTEAFF. Complete variable domain (other parts from reference TRBV28 and TRBJ1-1): DVKVTQSSRYLVKRTGEKVFLECVQDMDHENMFWYRQDPGLGLRLIYFSYDVKMKEKGDIPEGYSVSREKKERFSLILESASTNQTSMYLCASSLSGTGGAGNTEAFFGQGTRLTVV.